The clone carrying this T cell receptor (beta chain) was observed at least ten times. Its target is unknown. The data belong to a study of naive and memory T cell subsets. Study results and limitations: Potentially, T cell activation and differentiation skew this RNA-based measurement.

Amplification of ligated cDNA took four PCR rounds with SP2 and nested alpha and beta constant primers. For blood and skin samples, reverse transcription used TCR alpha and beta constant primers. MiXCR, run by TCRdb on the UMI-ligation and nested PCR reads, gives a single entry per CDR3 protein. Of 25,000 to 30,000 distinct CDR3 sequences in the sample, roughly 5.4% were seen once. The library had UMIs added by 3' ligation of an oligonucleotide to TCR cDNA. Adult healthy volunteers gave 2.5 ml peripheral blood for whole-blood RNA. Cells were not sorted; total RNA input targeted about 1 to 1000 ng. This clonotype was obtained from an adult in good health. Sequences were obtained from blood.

The CDR3 sequence: CASSPGRGANEKLFF. For the CDR3, the DNA is TGCGCCAGCAGCCCCGGGAGGGGGGCGAATGAAAAACTGTTTTTT. The genes are TRBV5-1 and TRBJ1-4, with D perhaps matching TRBD1 (6 bases). CDR1 SGHRS and CDR2 YFSETQ come from the germline V gene. CDR3 length: 15 residues. V lost 4 bases, J lost 5 bases, and 15 bases lay in between. The full variable domain, rest sourced from reference TRBV5-1 and TRBJ1-4, is KAGVTQTPRYLIKTRGQQVTLSCSPISGHRSVSWYQQTPGQGLQFLFEYFSETQRNKGNFPGRFSGRQFSNSRSEMNVSTLELGDSALYLCASSPGRGANEKLFFGSGTQLSVL.